Following are 21 T cell receptor beta chains from one sample sequenced in a study of T-cell memory formation after mild COVID-19. Via MiXCR, TCRdb re-called the 5' RACE reads, giving one row per CDR3 protein. The sample lists over 300,000 distinct CDR3 sequences, 20% to 25% seen once, with about 21% in the top ten. Specimen: PBMCs or a T cell subset sorted from them (not recorded which). These receptors came from a man between 18 and 29 years old who had mild COVID-19 (a few samples of this study predate the infection). Cell type and time point are not known.

The chain combines TRBV9 with TRBJ2-2; TRBD1 aligns across 9 bases. Losses at the gene ends were 3 bases for V and 4 bases for J; bases not matched to a gene: 4. Looked up from germline, CDR1 is SGDLS and CDR2 is YYNGEE. The CDR3 is 15 amino acids. CDR3 DNA: TGTGCCAGCAGCGACCGGACAGGGGCCACCGGGGAGCTGTTTTTT. This gives the protein CASSDRTGATGELFF.

The chain employs TRBV7-8 and TRBJ2-2, with TRBD2 as a possible D gene (6 bases). Germline loops: CDR1 SGHVS, CDR2 FQNEAQ. Trimming left V 3 bases short and J 4 bases short, with 12 bases between. This CDR3 comprises 15 residues. CDR3 protein: CASSLRTKTTGELFF. The CDR3, as DNA: TGTGCCAGCAGCTTGAGGACTAAAACCACCGGGGAGCTGTTTTTT.

V usage is TRBV18 and J usage is TRBJ1-4; 7 positions agree with TRBD1. This CDR3 comprises 15 residues. Trimming cost V 1 base and J 7 bases; bases outside gene matches: 6. The germline V gene encodes CDR1 KGHSH and CDR2 LQKENI. CDR3 loop: CASSPLEGALEKLFF. The CDR3 DNA sequence: TGTGCCAGCTCACCACTCGAGGGGGCGCTTGAAAAACTGTTTTTT.

A few counts support this clonotype. CDR3 amino acids: CASSLESPGTGSSGNTIYF. CDR3 coding DNA: TGTGCCAGCAGCTTAGAGTCCCCCGGGACAGGGTCCTCAGGAAACACCATATATTTT. V is TRBV7-2 and J is TRBJ1-3; TRBD1 matches at 9 bases. CDR3 size: 19 residues. Germline V gene data show CDR1 as SGHTA and CDR2 as FQGNSA. V shed 1 base, J shed 4 bases, and the junction held 14 bases outside the gene matches.

The chain joins TRBV5-1 to TRBJ1-4; D remains unclear. This CDR3 is built from 14 residues. CDR1 is SGHRS and CDR2 is YFSETQ in the germline V gene. Trimming left V 2 bases short and J 10 bases short, with 15 bases between. CDR3 amino acids: CASSLAVAPAKLFF. CDR3 DNA sequence: TGCGCCAGCAGCTTAGCGGTAGCCCCAGCAAAACTGTTTTTT.

In its sample, this clonotype was seen a few times. The CDR3 is CASRRDKMNTEAFF. The CDR3 bases are TGCGCCAGCAGACGGGACAAGATGAACACTGAAGCTTTCTTT. J is TRBJ1-1 and V is TRBV5-1, with D maybe TRBD1 (6 bases). The germline V gene encodes CDR1 SGHRS and CDR2 YFSETQ. The CDR3 sequence is 14 residues long. V was clipped by 5 bases and J by 0 bases, with 11 bases between them.

This clonotype has just a few counts. The rearrangement links TRBV4-1 to TRBJ1-4; a weak D match, TRBD1 (5 bases). The CDR3 extends over 22 amino acids. V was shortened by 3 bases and J by 0 bases, with 29 bases between the two germline ends. Germline V CDR1 and CDR2: MGHRA, YSYEKL. The CDR3 DNA reads TGCGCCAGCAGCCACCGACAGATAAGTTACTGGATAGTCCAAGCAACTAATGAAAAACTGTTTTTT. Residues: CASSHRQISYWIVQATNEKLFF.

This clonotype occurred once. The chain recombines TRBV6-6 with TRBJ1-1; D ambiguous. V lost 6 bases to trimming and J lost 3 bases, with 11 bases between them. Germline V gives CDR1 MNHNY, CDR2 SVGAGI (reference sequence). The CDR3 extends over 13 amino acids. The chain's CDR3 is CASSLNSDTEAFF. The CDR3 DNA reads TGTGCCAGCAGCCTTAACTCGGACACTGAAGCTTTCTTT.

Many counts were recorded for this clonotype. CDR3 region: CASSIGTSGGANEQFF. In DNA form, the CDR3 reads TGTGCCAGCAGCATCGGGACTAGCGGGGGGGCCAATGAGCAGTTCTTC. The chain uses TRBV11-3 and TRBJ2-1, with 16 bases identical to TRBD2. The germline gives CDR1 SGHNT, CDR2 YENEEA. The V and J ends lost 5 bases and 6 bases, in that order; junction bases with no gene match: 4. CDR3 length: 16 amino acids.

The V call is TRBV9, the J call TRBJ2-5, with 9 bases matching TRBD1. This CDR3 is 15 amino acids long. From germline, CDR1 is SGDLS and CDR2 YYNGEE. With 4 bases clipped from V and 4 bases from J, the junction kept 8 bases outside the gene matches. The CDR3 loop reads CASSPKQGAAETQYF. Here the CDR3 DNA reads TGTGCCAGCAGCCCGAAACAGGGGGCGGCAGAGACCCAGTACTTC.

The sample holds a few counts of this clonotype. The rearrangement links TRBV7-2 to TRBJ2-3; D uncertain. This CDR3 contains 14 residues. The germline gives CDR1 SGHTA, CDR2 FQGNSA. Trimming cost V 5 bases and J 2 bases, with 11 bases left between them. The CDR3 region is CASSPPPITDTQYF. CDR3 DNA: TGTGCCAGCAGCCCACCCCCAATCACAGATACGCAGTATTTT.

J is TRBJ2-7 and V is TRBV4-2; 7 bases align to TRBD2. This CDR3 has 14 amino acids. V gave up 0 bases and J gave up 5 bases; unmatched junction bases: 4. Germline V CDR1 and CDR2: LGHNA, YNFKEQ. This CDR3 is CASSQDRTSDEQYF. The DNA of the CDR3 is TGTGCCAGCAGCCAAGATCGAACTAGCGACGAGCAGTACTTC.

This clonotype was picked up a small number of times. The chain joins TRBV7-3 to TRBJ2-1, with a tentative D call TRBD2 (6 bases). Trimming took off 5 bases at V and 6 bases at J, with 20 bases between the two ends. This CDR3 has 16 residues. The germline V gene has CDR1 SGHTA and CDR2 FQGTGA. This CDR3 is CASSQRVLASGNEQFF. In DNA, the CDR3 is TGTGCCAGCAGCCAAAGGGTACTAGCATCAGGCAATGAGCAGTTCTTC.

The chain joins TRBV5-1 to TRBJ2-1; tentatively, D is TRBD1 (6 bases). CDR3 length equals 15 residues. Per the germline V gene, CDR1 is SGHRS and CDR2 is YFSETQ. Deletions cut 5 bases from V and 4 bases from J, with 16 bases between. CDR3 amino acids: CASSLGATNYNEQFF. The CDR3 DNA reads TGCGCCAGCAGTCTGGGGGCGACAAATTACAATGAGCAGTTCTTC.

This clonotype was recorded once. This sequence joins TRBV7-2 and TRBJ1-5, with D uncertain. The germline V and J ends were trimmed by 7 bases and 0 bases, with 4 bases remaining between them. The germline gives CDR1 SGHTA, CDR2 FQGNSA. The CDR3 has 12 residues. CDR3 sequence: CASTDSNQPQHF. The CDR3 DNA follows: TGTGCCAGCACTGATAGCAATCAGCCCCAGCATTTT.

The chain carries TRBV4-1 and TRBJ1-1, with TRBD1 matching over 10 bases. From germline, CDR1 is MGHRA and CDR2 YSYEKL. V was clipped by 3 bases and J by 5 bases; unmatched bases: 6. The CDR3 sequence is 15 residues long. DNA for the CDR3: TGCGCCAGCAGCCACTGGGACAGGGGACAAACTGAAGCTTTCTTT. Amino acids: CASSHWDRGQTEAFF.

The chain employs TRBV5-8 and TRBJ2-5, with TRBD2 matching 8 bases. Germline V gene lookup returns CDR1 SGHTS and CDR2 YDEGEE. With 0 bases clipped from V and 5 bases from J, the junction kept 12 bases outside the gene matches. The CDR3 spans 17 residues. Here the CDR3 DNA reads TGTGCCAGCAGCTTGGCCGGGACTAGTCTTCTTTTGGAGACCCAGTACTTC. Its translation: CASSLAGTSLLLETQYF.

At least ten counts were recorded for this clonotype. The chain employs TRBV5-1 and TRBJ2-1; tentatively, D is TRBD1 or TRBD2 (5 bases each). The CDR3 extends over 16 amino acids. Germline-derived CDR1 and CDR2 are SGHRS and YFSETQ. V gave up 0 bases and J gave up 6 bases, with 16 bases separating them. The DNA of the CDR3 is TGCGCCAGCAGCTTGGTAGCTACCTCTGGGGGCAATGAGCAGTTCTTC. It codes for CASSLVATSGGNEQFF.

The table lists this clonotype with a few counts. V gene TRBV12-5 combines with J gene TRBJ2-1, with TRBD2 matching 12 bases. The CDR3 has 15 amino acids. The junction had 3 bases not matched to a gene; V was cut back by 7 bases and J by 2 bases. Germline V gene lookup returns CDR1 LGHNT and CDR2 FRNRAP. Here the CDR3 reads CASARTSGAYNEQFF. The CDR3 DNA sequence: TGTGCTAGTGCCCGGACTAGCGGGGCCTACAATGAGCAGTTCTTC.

This clonotype turned up a few times. The chain has TRBV5-6 and TRBJ2-5; D is uncertain. CDR3 length: 12 amino acids. The germline V gene has CDR1 SGHDT and CDR2 YYEEEE. The V and J ends lost 4 bases and 5 bases respectively, with 9 bases between them. The CDR3 nucleotides are TGTGCCAGCAGCCCAAATTTGGAGACCCAGTACTTC. Residues: CASSPNLETQYF. Full variable domain (missing parts from reference TRBV5-6 and TRBJ2-5): DAGVTQSPTHLIKTRGQQVTLRCSPKSGHDTVSWYQQALGQGPQFIFQYYEEEERQRGNFPDRFSGHQFPNYSSELNVNALLLGDSALYLCASSPNLETQYFGPGTRLLVL.

The V call is TRBV4-3, the J call TRBJ2-1, with D hard to call. V lost 0 bases and J 4 bases, leaving 10 bases between the germline ends. This CDR3 region has 15 residues. CDR1 is LGHNA and CDR2 is YSLEER in the germline V gene. The CDR3 region is CASSQDRNGYNEQFF. The CDR3 DNA reads TGCGCCAGCAGCCAAGATCGGAACGGATACAATGAGCAGTTCTTC.